This TCR beta chain was recorded in a study of blood T cell repertoires in COVID-19. Assay used: immunoSEQ multiplex PCR; TCRdb lists only in-frame clones, some missing. The table includes 150,000 to 200,000 clones, around 79% detected once. The CDR3 runs 15 residues. The V end was cut by 2 bases, the J end by 0 bases, with 9 bases between. Germline lookup yields CDR1 SGHTA and CDR2 FQGNSA. The sequencing input was peripheral blood. The chain links TRBV7-2 to TRBJ2-3; the D is unclear. This TCR came from a man aged 60 to 75 with active or convalescent COVID-19. CDR3 sequence reads: CASSLQAQSTDTQYF. The CDR3 DNA follows: TGTGCCAGCAGCTTACAGGCCCAAAGCACAGATACGCAGTATTTT.